This TCR beta chain was sequenced for a study of cytomegalovirus exposure and HLA in healthy donors. A multiplex PCR was run with 60 Vbeta primers and 13 Jbeta primers. Some clones are missing from TCRdb's copy, which holds only in-frame ones; the method was immunoSEQ multiplex PCR. There are about 140,000 clones in the sample; more than 55% occur only once, and under 7.5% lies in the top ten. The CDR3 extends over 13 amino acids. Trimming took 4 bases from V and 6 from J; bases not matched to a gene: 3. Per the germline V gene, CDR1 is SEHNR and CDR2 is FQNEAQ (reference sequence). V usage is TRBV7-9 and J usage is TRBJ2-1; TRBD1 aligns across 7 bases. The sample was PBMCs. The sequence derives from a woman in her sixties in good health and CMV-seronegative. The CDR3 spells CASSSDRVNEQFF. CDR3 in DNA: TGTGCCAGCAGCTCTGACAGGGTCAATGAGCAGTTCTTC.